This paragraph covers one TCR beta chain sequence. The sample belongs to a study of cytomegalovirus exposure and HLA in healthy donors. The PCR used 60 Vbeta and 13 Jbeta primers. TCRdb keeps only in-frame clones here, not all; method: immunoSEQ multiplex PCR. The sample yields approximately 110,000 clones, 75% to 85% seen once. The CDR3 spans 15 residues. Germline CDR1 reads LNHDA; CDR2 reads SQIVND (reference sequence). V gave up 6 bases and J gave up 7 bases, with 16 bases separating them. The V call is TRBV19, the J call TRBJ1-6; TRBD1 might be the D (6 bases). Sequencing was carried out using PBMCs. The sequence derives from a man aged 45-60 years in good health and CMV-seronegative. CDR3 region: CASSQLWTENSPLHF. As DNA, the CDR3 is TGTGCCAGTAGCCAATTGTGGACAGAGAATTCACCCCTCCACTTT.